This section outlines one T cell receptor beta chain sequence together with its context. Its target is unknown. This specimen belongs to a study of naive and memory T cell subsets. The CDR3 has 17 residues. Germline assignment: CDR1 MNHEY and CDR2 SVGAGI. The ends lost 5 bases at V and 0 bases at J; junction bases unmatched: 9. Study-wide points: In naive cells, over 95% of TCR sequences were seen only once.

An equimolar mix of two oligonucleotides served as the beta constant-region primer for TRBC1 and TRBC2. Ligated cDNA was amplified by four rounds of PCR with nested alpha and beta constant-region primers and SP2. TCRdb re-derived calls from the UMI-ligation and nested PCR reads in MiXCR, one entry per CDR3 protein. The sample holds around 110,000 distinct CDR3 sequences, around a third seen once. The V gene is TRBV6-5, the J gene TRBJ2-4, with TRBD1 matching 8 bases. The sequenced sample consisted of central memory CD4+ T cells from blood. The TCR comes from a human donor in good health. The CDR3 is CASSADRGILAKNIQYF. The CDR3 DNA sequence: TGTGCCAGCAGTGCCGACAGGGGAATATTAGCCAAAAACATTCAGTACTTC.